Listed below are T cell receptor beta chains from one sample, sequenced in a study of cytomegalovirus exposure and HLA in healthy donors. The data were produced by immunoSEQ multiplex PCR, yet TCRdb's version contains in-frame clones alone and is incomplete. The table has 150,000 to 200,000 clones, roughly 88% seen once; the top ten hold about 9.3%. Sequencing was done on a sample of PBMCs. Every receptor here comes from a man aged 18 to 35 in good health and CMV-seropositive. Each CDR3 is given without its conserved first and last residue.

TRBV27,TRBJ1-3,ASSVGVHGNTIY
TRBV10-1,TRBJ2-3,ASSDLAGGLTDTQY
TRBV29-1,TRBJ2-3,SVYLAGGTDTQY
TRBV27,TRBJ2-7,ASSSLGGADYEQY
TRBV5-1,TRBJ1-6,ASSLAVFNSPLH
TRBV5-4,TRBJ2-7,ASSLTGGYEQY
TRBV6-1,TRBJ2-3,ASSEQGRADTQY
TRBV9,TRBJ2-3,ASSVASGGVIADTQY
TRBV2,TRBJ1-2,AGQGPNYGYT
TRBV5-1,TRBJ1-1,ASSVGQLNTEAF
TRBV9,TRBJ1-2,ASSVSSETGELFYGYT
TRBV5-3,TRBJ2-1,ARSQDTVSYNEQF
TRBV7-9,TRBJ1-3,ASSLLNTIY
TRBV7-9,TRBJ1-2,ASSLGDGAHDGYT
TRBV18,TRBJ2-7,ASSPSPKGRRYEQY
TRBV18,TRBJ1-2,ASRPNSGGTEGYT
TRBV5-1,TRBJ2-7,ASSFFSAGQGIHEQY
TRBV7-2,TRBJ2-1,ASSLERSREQF
TRBV9,TRBJ2-1,ASSVVSGDNEQF
TRBV11-2,TRBJ2-5,ASSLGGAGATQY